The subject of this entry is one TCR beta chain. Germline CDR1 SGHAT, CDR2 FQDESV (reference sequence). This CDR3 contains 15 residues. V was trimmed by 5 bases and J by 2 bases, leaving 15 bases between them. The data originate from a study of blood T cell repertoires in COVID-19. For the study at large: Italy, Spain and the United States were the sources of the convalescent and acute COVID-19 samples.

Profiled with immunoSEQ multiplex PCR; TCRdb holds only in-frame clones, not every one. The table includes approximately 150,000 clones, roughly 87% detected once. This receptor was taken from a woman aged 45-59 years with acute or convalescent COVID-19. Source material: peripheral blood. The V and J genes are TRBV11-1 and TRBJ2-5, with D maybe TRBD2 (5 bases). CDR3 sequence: CASSAPEAVQETQYF. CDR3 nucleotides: TGTGCCAGCAGCGCGCCGGAGGCAGTACAAGAGACCCAGTACTTC.